These 15 T cell receptor beta chains originate from one sample sequenced in a study of blood T cell repertoires in COVID-19. Sequenced by immunoSEQ multiplex PCR; TCRdb stores in-frame clones only, minus some. The table has some 180,000 clones, about four fifths seen once. The sequenced sample was peripheral blood. The receptors come from a woman older than 75 with acute or convalescent COVID-19.

V is TRBV18 and J is TRBJ1-1; the D gene is possibly TRBD1 (6 bases). This CDR3 contains 11 residues. V was trimmed by 5 bases and J by 5 bases, leaving 6 bases between them. Looked up from germline, CDR1 is KGHSH and CDR2 is LQKENI. The CDR3 coding sequence is TGTGCCAGCTCAGACAGGACTGAAGCTTTCTTT. Protein sequence: CASSDRTEAFF.

V is TRBV4-2 and J is TRBJ1-1; no firm D call. Germline loops: CDR1 LGHNA, CDR2 YNFKEQ. Trimming left V 0 bases short and J 2 bases short, with 10 bases between. CDR3 length: 15 residues. Here the CDR3 reads CASSQDLGSNTEAFF. Written as DNA, the CDR3 is TGTGCCAGCAGCCAAGATCTGGGCAGTAACACTGAAGCTTTCTTT.

This rearrangement joins TRBV29-1 to TRBJ2-5, with D possibly matching TRBD1 (5 bases). The CDR3 covers 12 residues. Germline CDR1 is SQVTM and CDR2 is ANQGSEA. Trimming shortened V by 4 bases and J by 0 bases, and 6 bases separated the two germline ends. The CDR3 here is CSVGQYQETQYF. As DNA, the CDR3 is TGCAGCGTTGGACAGTACCAAGAGACCCAGTACTTC. The variable domain in full, completed from reference TRBV29-1 and TRBJ2-5, reads SAVISQKPSRDICQRGTSLTIQCQVDSQVTMMFWYRQQPGQSLTLIATANQGSEATYESGFVIDKFPISRPNLTFSTLTVSNMSPEDSSIYLCSVGQYQETQYFGPGTRLLVL.

This clone was counted a single time. This chain uses TRBV6-5 with TRBJ2-3; 9 positions match TRBD1. CDR1 MNHEY and CDR2 SVGAGI come from the germline V gene. The CDR3 contains 15 residues. V was clipped by 2 bases and J by 3 bases; unmatched bases: 3. The CDR3 reads CASSYGQGWTDTQYF. In nucleotides, the CDR3 is TGTGCCAGCAGTTACGGACAGGGGTGGACAGATACGCAGTATTTT.

The chain recombines TRBV3-1 (or the pseudogene TRBV3-2) with TRBJ2-5; 8 bases align to TRBD2. Germline V gives CDR1 LGHDT, CDR2 YNNKEL (reference sequence). J gave up 5 bases and V 0 bases, and 2 bases lay outside the gene matches. The CDR3 sequence is 14 residues long. The CDR3 nucleotides are TGTGCCAGCAGCCAAGATTTAGCGGGGGAGACCCAGTACTTC. Protein: CASSQDLAGETQYF.

The V and J genes are TRBV6-4 and TRBJ2-4; 12 bases fit TRBD1. Germline V lookup: CDR1 MRHNA, CDR2 SNTAGT. The junction had 4 bases not matched to a gene; V was cut back by 8 bases and J by 2 bases. The CDR3 has 15 residues. The CDR3 here is CASGGQGATKNIQYF. DNA of the CDR3: TGTGCCAGCGGGGGACAGGGGGCGACCAAAAACATTCAGTACTTC.

The chain carries TRBV28 and TRBJ1-6; TRBD1 aligns across 8 bases. CDR1 MDHEN and CDR2 SYDVKM come from the germline V gene. The CDR3 is 15 amino acids. V was pared by 6 bases and J by 9 bases, with 10 bases of the junction left unmatched. CDR3: CASRPQGARGSPLHF. As DNA, the CDR3 is TGTGCCAGCAGGCCTCAGGGGGCGAGAGGTTCACCCCTCCACTTT.

Notes on this clone: An end of the junction does not agree with germline; a read error may underlie this. This rearrangement joins TRBV6-1 to TRBJ2-7; 11 positions match TRBD2. This CDR3 has 15 amino acids. The germline CDR1 and CDR2 sequences are MNHNS and SASEGT. The CDR3 coding sequence is TGTGCCAGCAGCGAAGGGACTAGCGGAATCTACGAGCAGTACTTC. Amino acid sequence: CASSEGTSGIYEQYF.

The chain links TRBV5-1 to TRBJ2-2; 7 bases align to TRBD2. V dropped 4 bases and J dropped 13; count of bases not matched to a gene: 28. CDR3 length equals 19 residues. From germline, CDR1 is SGHRS and CDR2 YFSETQ. The CDR3 here is CASSPDPVGGSKNPIGLFF. The CDR3, as DNA: TGCGCCAGCAGCCCCGACCCGGTGGGAGGGTCGAAAAATCCCATCGGGCTGTTTTTT. Variable domain in full (rest from reference TRBV5-1 and TRBJ2-2): KAGVTQTPRYLIKTRGQQVTLSCSPISGHRSVSWYQQTPGQGLQFLFEYFSETQRNKGNFPGRFSGRQFSNSRSEMNVSTLELGDSALYLCASSPDPVGGSKNPIGLFFGEGSRLTVL.

V usage is TRBV28 and J usage is TRBJ2-7; D might be TRBD1 (6 bases). Germline V gives CDR1 MDHEN, CDR2 SYDVKM. V lost 5 bases and J 2 bases, leaving 13 bases between the germline ends. CDR3 length equals 14 residues. Written as DNA, the CDR3 is TGTGCCAGCAGTCCTCGGGACATGACCTACGAGCAGTACTTC. Protein product: CASSPRDMTYEQYF.

The chain carries TRBV5-1 and TRBJ2-7; a possible D gene is TRBD2 (5 bases). Germline V lookup: CDR1 SGHRS, CDR2 YFSETQ. V gave up 2 bases and J gave up 5 bases, with 17 bases separating them. The CDR3 is made up of 15 amino acids. The CDR3 is CASSLYGYGVDEQYF. DNA of the CDR3: TGCGCCAGCAGCTTATACGGTTACGGGGTCGACGAGCAGTACTTC.

J is TRBJ1-2 and V is TRBV3-1 (or the pseudogene TRBV3-2), with D possibly being TRBD1 (5 bases). The CDR3 extends over 16 amino acids. Trimming left V 3 bases short and J 4 bases short, with 18 bases between. In germline, CDR1 is LGHDT, CDR2 YNNKEL (reference sequence). CDR3 coding DNA: TGTGCCAGCAGCCAGGCGCGGCCGGGGGGTGGCTATGGCTACACCTTC. It codes for CASSQARPGGGYGYTF.

The chain joins TRBV28 to TRBJ2-3; TRBD1 matches 10 bases. V gave up 4 bases and J gave up 3 bases; unmatched junction bases: 7. Germline CDR1 is MDHEN and CDR2 is SYDVKM. The CDR3 is 16 amino acids. The DNA for the CDR3 is TGTGCCAGCAGTTCGGTCGGGGACAGGGGAACAGATACGCAGTATTTT. Translated: CASSSVGDRGTDTQYF.

The J gene is TRBJ1-2, the V gene TRBV15; D not certain. The germline CDR1 and CDR2 sequences are LNHNV and YYDKDF (reference sequence). This CDR3 comprises 13 residues. Trimming took off 0 bases at V and 5 bases at J, with 7 bases between the two ends. The CDR3 region has the DNA TGTGCCACCAGCAGAGATCGCAGTTATGGCTACACCTTC. Its translation is CATSRDRSYGYTF.

This clone was observed a single time. V is TRBV7-2 and J is TRBJ1-6; TRBD1 is a possible D gene (5 bases). The germline V gene encodes CDR1 SGHTA and CDR2 FQGNSA. V shed 1 base and J shed 9 bases, with 13 bases lying between them. The CDR3 has 15 residues. The CDR3 bases are TGTGCCAGCAGCTTAGGTCCGGGGGTTGGTTCACCCCTCCACTTT. It specifies CASSLGPGVGSPLHF.